The 31 T cell receptor beta chains presented below share a single source sample, sequenced in a study of blood T cell repertoires in COVID-19 (dated by TCRdb to the early 2020s). The library was generated by the immunoSEQ multiplex PCR assay. TCRdb mirrors the immuneACCESS table, restricted to in-frame sequences. Some clones are absent from its copies; in checked studies, under half trace to an unresolved V gene, and the reason for the others is unknown. The sample table lists over 200,000 clones, 80% to 90% of them with a count of one. The top ten clonotypes cover just over 8.5% of the sample. Sequencing was carried out using peripheral blood. These receptors came from a man aged 40-50 years with active or convalescent COVID-19.

The chain joins TRBV9 to TRBJ1-2; 7 bases are a match to TRBD1. The CDR3 is 18 amino acids. CDR1 is SGDLS and CDR2 is YYNGEE in the germline V gene. V lost 0 bases and J lost 4; bases outside the gene matches: 15. The CDR3 sequence is CASSVGDWTGILVYGYTF. DNA for the CDR3: TGTGCCAGCAGCGTAGGGGATTGGACAGGAATCTTGGTCTATGGCTACACCTTC.

V is TRBV30 and J is TRBJ2-7; TRBD1 is a possible D gene (6 bases). Germline V lookup: CDR1 GTSNPN, CDR2 SVGIG (reference sequence). The CDR3 consists of 13 residues. V was cut by 2 bases and J by 5 bases, with 13 bases left in between. CDR3 in amino acids: CAWSSTGNDEQYF. CDR3 nucleotides: TGTGCCTGGAGTTCCACAGGGAACGACGAGCAGTACTTC.

This clone was picked up a small number of times. The chain uses TRBV27 and TRBJ2-2, with 7 bases identical to TRBD1. V shed 8 bases, J shed 5 bases, and the junction held 5 bases outside the gene matches. This CDR3 region has 13 residues. The V gene's germline CDR1 is MNHEY and CDR2 SMNVEV (reference sequence). The CDR3 region has the DNA TGTGCCAGCCGGTCAGGGGGAACCGGGGAGCTGTTTTTT. Its protein product is CASRSGGTGELFF.

This chain uses TRBV19 with TRBJ1-5; D unclear. Trimming left V 3 bases short and J 1 base short, with 13 bases between. Germline values: CDR1 LNHDA, CDR2 SQIVND (reference sequence). The CDR3 has 16 residues. CDR3 nucleotides: TGTGCCAGTAGTATCGGCGGGTCGCCGAGCAATCAGCCCCAGCATTTT. Translated, it gives CASSIGGSPSNQPQHF.

The chain joins TRBV11-3 to TRBJ2-7; weak D call: TRBD1 (7 bases). V was cut by 7 bases and J by 3 bases, with 19 bases left in between. CDR1 is SGHNT, CDR2 YENEEA, per germline. This CDR3 has 15 residues. The CDR3 DNA follows: TGTGCCAGCACCCCTCTAACAGGGGACTTCTACGAGCAGTACTTC. Translation: CASTPLTGDFYEQYF.

The chain recombines TRBV5-1 with TRBJ1-4; tentatively, D is TRBD1 (5 bases). The CDR3 loop spans 15 amino acids. V gave up 4 bases and J gave up 9 bases, with 19 bases separating them. The germline V gene has CDR1 SGHRS and CDR2 YFSETQ. As DNA, the CDR3 is TGCGCCAGCAGCATCGGGGACTCGGGGGATCAAAAACTGTTTTTT. Translating gives CASSIGDSGDQKLFF.

This clone was seen more than once but under ten times. The chain is built from TRBV4-3 and TRBJ2-5; 7 positions match TRBD1. Germline-derived CDR1 and CDR2 are LGHNA and YSLEER. Losses at the gene ends were 0 bases for V and 5 bases for J; bases not matched to a gene: 12. The CDR3 covers 17 residues. The CDR3 protein is CASSQDWPRQGRETQYF. In DNA form, the CDR3 reads TGCGCCAGCAGCCAAGACTGGCCACGACAGGGAAGGGAGACCCAGTACTTC.

This clone was found a few times. This sequence joins TRBV9 and TRBJ1-2; a weak D match, TRBD1 (5 bases). Germline lookup yields CDR1 SGDLS and CDR2 YYNGEE. Trimming took 0 bases from V and 8 from J, leaving 17 bases between them. This CDR3 is built from 15 residues. In DNA form, the CDR3 reads TGTGCCAGCAGCGTAGACCCTCCAGGGTTGGGGGGCTACACCTTC. Protein product: CASSVDPPGLGGYTF.

The gene calls are TRBV2 and TRBJ1-5, with TRBD1 matching over 7 bases. The CDR3 has 13 amino acids. Germline assignment: CDR1 SNHLY and CDR2 FYNNEI. J gave up 6 bases and V 7 bases, and 6 bases lay outside the gene matches. This chain's CDR3 is CASTRQGGQPQHF. The CDR3 DNA is TGTGCCAGCACCCGACAGGGCGGTCAGCCCCAGCATTTT. The whole variable domain, remainder taken from reference TRBV2 and TRBJ1-5, is EPEVTQTPSHQVTQMGQEVILRCVPISNHLYFYWYRQILGQKVEFLVSFYNNEISEKSEIFDDQFSVERPDGSNFTLKIRSTKLEDSAMYFCASTRQGGQPQHFGDGTRLSIL.

The chain employs TRBV2 and TRBJ2-3, with D possibly TRBD2 on 7 matching bases. The CDR3 covers 15 residues. V was cut by 5 bases and J by 2 bases, with 14 bases left in between. Germline V CDR1 and CDR2: SNHLY, FYNNEI. CDR3 residues: CASSTRGAPTDTQYF. CDR3 sequence (DNA): TGTGCCAGCAGTACCCGGGGGGCACCCACAGATACGCAGTATTTT.

The chain has TRBV27 and TRBJ2-1; 8 nucleotides agree with TRBD2. J lost 2 bases, V lost 2 bases, and 2 bases had no gene match. In germline, CDR1 is MNHEY, CDR2 SMNVEV (reference sequence). This CDR3 contains 15 residues. The CDR3 loop is CASSLRLATYNEQFF. In nucleotides, the CDR3 is TGTGCCAGCAGTTTACGACTAGCGACCTACAATGAGCAGTTCTTC.

The V call is TRBV6-5, the J call TRBJ1-3, with TRBD1 identical over 10 bases. The CDR3 has 16 residues. The trim removed 2 bases at V and 1 base at J, leaving 2 bases unmatched. CDR1 and CDR2 (germline): MNHEY, SVGAGI. The CDR3 loop reads CASSYGTGVSGNTIYF. CDR3 coding DNA: TGTGCCAGCAGTTACGGGACAGGGGTTTCTGGAAACACCATATATTTT.

The chain couples TRBV19 to TRBJ2-3; no reliable D call. Trimming left V 1 base short and J 2 bases short, with 7 bases between. This CDR3 comprises 14 residues. The V gene's germline CDR1 is LNHDA and CDR2 SQIVND (reference sequence). The CDR3 here is CASSIGLYTDTQYF. CDR3 DNA: TGTGCCAGTAGTATAGGGCTGTACACAGATACGCAGTATTTT.

Only a few counts were recorded for this clone. Other DNA sequences of this sample code for an identical CDR3. The chain is built from TRBV30 and TRBJ1-5, with 9 nucleotides matching TRBD1. This CDR3 contains 14 residues. The V and J ends lost 2 bases and 4 bases, in that order; junction bases with no gene match: 3. In germline, CDR1 is GTSNPN, CDR2 SVGIG (reference sequence). In DNA, the CDR3 is TGTGCCTGGAGTAGGGGACAGGGTAATCAGCCCCAGCATTTT. Translation: CAWSRGQGNQPQHF.

The chain has TRBV5-1 and TRBJ2-7, with D tentatively TRBD1 (6 bases). Deletions cut 2 bases from V and 6 bases from J, with 18 bases between. The germline V gene encodes CDR1 SGHRS and CDR2 YFSETQ. This CDR3 has 15 residues. The CDR3 DNA is TGCGCCAGCAGCTTTCGTCGGACAGAGACCTCCGAGCAGTACTTC. It is translated as CASSFRRTETSEQYF.

Remarks on this clone: This same CDR3 is encoded by further DNA sequences in the sample. The chain carries TRBV3-1 (or the pseudogene TRBV3-2) and TRBJ2-7, with D hard to call. Germline lookup yields CDR1 LGHDT and CDR2 YNNKEL (reference sequence). CDR3 size: 12 residues. Trimming removed 1 base from V and 6 bases from J, with 7 bases in between. In nucleotides, the CDR3 is TGTGCCAGCAGCCAAGTCAGTCGCGAGCAGTACTTC. Translation: CASSQVSREQYF.

This clone was observed a single time. The rearrangement joins TRBV6-2 or TRBV6-3 to TRBJ1-6; D may be TRBD1 (6 bases). The V gene lost 2 bases and the J gene lost 8 bases, with 7 bases spanning the gap. CDR1 and CDR2 from the germline V gene are MNHEY and SVGEGT. The CDR3 is made up of 13 amino acids. CDR3 residues: CASSYEGDSPLHF. In nucleotides, the CDR3 is TGTGCCAGCAGTTACGAGGGGGATTCACCCCTCCACTTT.

This clone was detected only once. The V call is TRBV18, the J call TRBJ2-1; 15 bases align to TRBD2. V lost 1 base, J lost 7 bases, and 5 bases stayed unmatched. CDR1 is KGHSH and CDR2 is LQKENI in the germline V gene. CDR3 length equals 17 residues. CDR3 region: CASSPRGLAGGRNEQFF. The CDR3 region has the DNA TGTGCCAGCTCACCACGGGGACTAGCGGGAGGTCGTAATGAGCAGTTCTTC. The whole variable domain, filled in from reference TRBV18 and TRBJ2-1, reads NAGVMQNPRHLVRRRGQEARLRCSPMKGHSHVYWYRQLPEEGLKFMVYLQKENIIDESGMPKERFSAEFPKEGPSILRIQQVVRGDSAAYFCASSPRGLAGGRNEQFFGPGTRLTVL.

The rearrangement links TRBV30 to TRBJ1-1; no clear D gene. From germline, CDR1 is GTSNPN and CDR2 SVGIG (reference sequence). The V end lost 0 bases, the J end lost 0 bases, and 5 bases lay between the germline ends. There are 13 residues in the CDR3. This CDR3 reads CAWSVLLNTEAFF. The CDR3 DNA sequence: TGTGCCTGGAGTGTACTTTTGAACACTGAAGCTTTCTTT.

The chain joins TRBV19 to TRBJ1-5, with 7 bases matching TRBD1. Germline-derived CDR1 and CDR2 are LNHDA and SQIVND (reference sequence). The CDR3 consists of 15 residues. Trimming at V came to 10 bases and at J to 2 bases, leaving 11 bases not matched to a gene. The CDR3 coding sequence is TGTGCCACTCAGACAGGGACGGGAGGCAATCAGCCCCAGCATTTT. Translated: CATQTGTGGNQPQHF.

The rearrangement links TRBV19 to TRBJ1-6; D is possibly TRBD1 (5 bases). Between the trimmed V and J ends, which lost 7 bases and 7 bases, there was a span of 14 bases. The germline CDR1 and CDR2 sequences are LNHDA and SQIVND (reference sequence). The CDR3 contains 14 residues. DNA for the CDR3: TGTGCCAGTACCTGGGGGGGGGAGAATTCACCCCTCCACTTT. This translates into CASTWGGENSPLHF.

CDR3 residues: CASTTGRTQYF. CDR3 DNA sequence: TGTGCCAGCACCACTGGGAGGACCCAGTACTTC. The chain couples TRBV11-3 to TRBJ2-5, with D possibly TRBD2 on 5 matching bases. Germline V gene data show CDR1 as SGHNT and CDR2 as YENEEA. V was pared by 7 bases and J by 7 bases, with 10 bases between. The CDR3 consists of 11 residues.

This chain's CDR3 is CASLWLVKNIQYF. The CDR3 coding sequence is TGTGCCAGCCTCTGGCTTGTCAAAAACATTCAGTACTTC. V gene TRBV6-5 combines with J gene TRBJ2-4; no clear D gene. The CDR3 spans 13 residues. Germline V gives CDR1 MNHEY, CDR2 SVGAGI. V was pared by 8 bases and J by 3 bases, with 11 bases between.

The chain carries TRBV6-2 or TRBV6-3 and TRBJ2-1; 14 bases line up with TRBD2. V shed 6 bases and J 1 base; nucleotides not matched to a gene: 8. The V gene's germline CDR1 is MNHEY and CDR2 SVGEGT. The CDR3 is made up of 18 amino acids. The CDR3: CASSPGLAGVPSYNEQFF. The CDR3 coding sequence is TGTGCCAGCAGCCCGGGACTAGCGGGAGTCCCGTCCTACAATGAGCAGTTCTTC.

The chain uses TRBV24-1 and TRBJ2-5; the match to TRBD2 covers 7 bases. The CDR3 has 16 amino acids. With V trimmed by 3 bases and J by 6 bases, 12 bases remained unmatched. Germline loops: CDR1 KGHDR, CDR2 SFDVKD. The CDR3 nucleotides are TGTGCCACCAGTGATGGGACGGATTGGCGGGAGCAGACCCAGTACTTC. This gives the protein CATSDGTDWREQTQYF.

The chain employs TRBV30 and TRBJ1-5, with a weak D call TRBD1 (6 bases). Germline CDR1 is GTSNPN and CDR2 is SVGIG (reference sequence). This CDR3 comprises 15 residues. V lost 4 bases, J lost 0 bases, and 13 bases lay in between. CDR3 in amino acids: CAWTRRGYSNQPQHF. CDR3 DNA: TGTGCCTGGACCCGAAGGGGGTATAGCAATCAGCCCCAGCATTTT.

The chain combines TRBV3-1 (or the pseudogene TRBV3-2) with TRBJ1-2; D remains ambiguous. The CDR3 consists of 13 residues. CDR1 and CDR2 from the germline V gene are LGHDT and YNNKEL (reference sequence). The germline V and J ends were trimmed by 7 bases and 4 bases, with 13 bases remaining between them. CDR3 sequence (DNA): TGTGCCAGCATTGGAACGCCGGGCTATGGCTACACCTTC. Translating it yields CASIGTPGYGYTF.

This chain links TRBV6-6 with TRBJ1-2; 8 bases line up with TRBD1. There are 13 residues in the CDR3. The germline CDR1 and CDR2 sequences are MNHNY and SVGAGI (reference sequence). V lost 6 bases to trimming and J lost 3 bases; unmatched junction nucleotides: 3. CDR3: CASRKQGDYGYTF. CDR3 nucleotides: TGTGCCAGCAGGAAACAGGGGGACTATGGCTACACCTTC.

This chain uses TRBV30 with TRBJ1-6; D is unresolved. The CDR3 consists of 11 residues. In germline, CDR1 is GTSNPN, CDR2 SVGIG (reference sequence). Trimming removed 5 bases at V and 6 bases at J, with 5 bases between. The CDR3 loop is CAWELNSPLHF. The DNA for the CDR3 is TGTGCCTGGGAACTTAATTCACCCCTCCACTTT.

The chain couples TRBV5-8 to TRBJ1-1; unclear D gene. In germline, CDR1 is SGHTS, CDR2 YDEGEE. This CDR3 comprises 12 residues. Trimming took off 4 bases at V and 7 bases at J, with 11 bases between the two ends. For the CDR3, the DNA is TGTGCCAGCAGCCCGGGGTGGTTTGAAGCTTTCTTT. Amino acids: CASSPGWFEAFF.

This chain links TRBV5-1 with TRBJ2-2; D gene uncertain. V shed 2 bases and J shed 6 bases, with 8 bases lying between them. Germline V gene sequence: CDR1 SGHRS, CDR2 YFSETQ. The CDR3 sequence is 13 residues long. The CDR3 sequence: CASSFTDPGELFF. CDR3 nucleotide sequence: TGCGCCAGCAGCTTCACAGACCCCGGGGAGCTGTTTTTT. Using reference TRBV5-1 and TRBJ2-2 for the parts outside the CDR3, the full variable domain is KAGVTQTPRYLIKTRGQQVTLSCSPISGHRSVSWYQQTPGQGLQFLFEYFSETQRNKGNFPGRFSGRQFSNSRSEMNVSTLELGDSALYLCASSFTDPGELFFGEGSRLTVL.